This TCR beta chain originates from a study of quantifying T cell responses using KT2 cells. Study-wide background: RNA was reverse transcribed with TCR alpha and beta constant-region primers. Estimated efficiency of the T4 ligation step was above 8.5% under optimum conditions. A predetermined fluorescence threshold ended the second PCR, run as a qPCR.

Trimming removed 6 bases from V and 4 bases from J, with 11 bases in between. Germline V gene lookup returns CDR1 DFQATT and CDR2 SNEGSKA (reference sequence). There are 12 residues in the CDR3. Each cDNA got a UMI-containing oligo ligated at its 3' end. An equimolar mix of RC1.1 and RC1.2 primed the beta chain across TRBC1 and TRBC2. TCRdb reanalysed the UMI-ligation and nested PCR reads using MiXCR and keeps one entry per CDR3 protein. Among 50,000 to 70,000 distinct CDR3 sequences listed, approximately 13% were seen once. There are many counts of this clonotype. Known numbers of the T cell clone KT2 were added to PBMC. Fixed numbers of PBMC received varying amounts of KT2 cells.

This TCR was recovered from a human donor. This chain uses TRBV20-1 with TRBJ2-3; D gene unclear. Sequences were obtained from PBMCs spiked with cells of the T cell clone KT2. The CDR3 DNA follows: TGCAGTGCAGCAGCCCCTCCAGATACGCAGTATTTT. Encoded protein: CSAAAPPDTQYF.